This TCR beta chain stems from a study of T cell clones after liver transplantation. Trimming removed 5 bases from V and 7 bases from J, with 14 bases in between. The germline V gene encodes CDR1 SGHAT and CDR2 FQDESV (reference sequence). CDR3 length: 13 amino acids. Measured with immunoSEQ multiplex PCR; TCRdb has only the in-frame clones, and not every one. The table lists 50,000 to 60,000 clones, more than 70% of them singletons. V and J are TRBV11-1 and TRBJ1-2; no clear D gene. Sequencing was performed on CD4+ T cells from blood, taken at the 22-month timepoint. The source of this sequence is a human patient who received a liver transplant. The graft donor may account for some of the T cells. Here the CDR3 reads CASSRMGRTGYTF. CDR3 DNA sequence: TGTGCCAGCAGCCGGATGGGGAGGACTGGCTACACCTTC.